The clone carrying this TCR beta chain was observed at least ten times. Its antigen is unidentified. Germline V gene lookup returns CDR1 DFQATT and CDR2 SNEGSKA (reference sequence). The CDR3 runs to 13 residues. The V and J ends lost 3 bases and 9 bases, in that order; junction bases with no gene match: 3. The TCRbeta library incorporated unique molecular identifiers. TCRdb re-derived calls from the PCR reads in MiXCR, one entry per CDR3 protein. The table lists around 670,000 distinct CDR3 sequences, 10% to 15% of them singletons. The data were obtained in a study of T-cell reconstitution after alpha-beta-depleted transplantation in children. Study-wide findings and caveats: Reportedly, only several hundred clones from non-depleted graft cells drove alpha-beta T-cell counts at about two months. Some patients showed high day-60 TCRbeta diversity, which derived from surviving recipient T cells and thymic progenitors. A year post-transplant, T-cell counts and diversity derived mostly from newly produced T cells.

Material: PBMCs, obtained before TCRalphabeta/CD19-depleted stem cell transplant. This clonotype was obtained from a girl aged 2 to 10 with congenital amegakaryocytic thrombocytopenia, due to receive a stem cell transplant. This chain uses TRBV20-1 with TRBJ1-6, with TRBD1 identical over 9 bases. The CDR3 loop is CSARTGGASPLHF. Written as DNA, the CDR3 is TGCAGTGCTAGGACAGGGGGTGCTTCACCCCTCCACTTT.